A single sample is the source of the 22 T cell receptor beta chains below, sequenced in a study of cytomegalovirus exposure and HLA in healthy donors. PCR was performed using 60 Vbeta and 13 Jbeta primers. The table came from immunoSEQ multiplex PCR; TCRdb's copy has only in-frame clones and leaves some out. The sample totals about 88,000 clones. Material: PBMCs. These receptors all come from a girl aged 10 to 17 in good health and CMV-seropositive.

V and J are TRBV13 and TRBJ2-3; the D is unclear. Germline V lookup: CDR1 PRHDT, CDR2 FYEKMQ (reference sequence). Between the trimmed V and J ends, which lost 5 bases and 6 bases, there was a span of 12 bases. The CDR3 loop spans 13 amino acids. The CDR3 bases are TGTGCCAGCAGCCCCGGCCGGGTGGATACGCAGTATTTT. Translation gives CASSPGRVDTQYF.

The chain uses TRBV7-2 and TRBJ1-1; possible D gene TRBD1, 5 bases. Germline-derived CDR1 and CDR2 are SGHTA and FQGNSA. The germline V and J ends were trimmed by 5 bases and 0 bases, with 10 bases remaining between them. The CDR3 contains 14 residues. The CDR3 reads CASSNTGVNTEAFF. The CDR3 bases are TGTGCCAGCAGCAACACGGGGGTGAACACTGAAGCTTTCTTT.

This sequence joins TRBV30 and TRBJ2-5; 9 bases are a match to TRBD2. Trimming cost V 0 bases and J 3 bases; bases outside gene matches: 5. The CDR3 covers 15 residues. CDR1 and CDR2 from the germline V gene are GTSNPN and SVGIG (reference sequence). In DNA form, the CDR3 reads TGTGCCTGGAGTGTTGGTGGCGGGGGGGAAGAGACCCAGTACTTC. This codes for CAWSVGGGGEETQYF.

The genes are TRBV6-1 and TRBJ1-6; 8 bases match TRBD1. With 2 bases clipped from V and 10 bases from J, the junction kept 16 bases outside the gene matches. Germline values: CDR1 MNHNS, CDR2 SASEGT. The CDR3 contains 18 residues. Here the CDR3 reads CASSELQGARFRKSPLHF. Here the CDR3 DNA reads TGTGCCAGCAGTGAATTGCAGGGGGCGAGATTTCGGAAATCACCCCTCCACTTT.

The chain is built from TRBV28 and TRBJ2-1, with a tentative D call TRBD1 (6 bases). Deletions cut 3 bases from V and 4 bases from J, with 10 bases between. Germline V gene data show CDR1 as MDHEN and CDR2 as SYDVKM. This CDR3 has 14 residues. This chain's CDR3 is CASSFRDKYNEQFF. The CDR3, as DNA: TGTGCCAGCAGTTTCCGGGACAAGTACAATGAGCAGTTCTTC.

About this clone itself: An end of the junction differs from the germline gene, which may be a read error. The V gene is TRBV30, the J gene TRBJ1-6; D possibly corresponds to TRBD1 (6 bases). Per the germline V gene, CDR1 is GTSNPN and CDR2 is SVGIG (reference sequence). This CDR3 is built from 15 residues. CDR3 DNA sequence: TGTGCCGGGAGTAGTGGGCCCGGCAGGGGCTCACCCCTCCACTTT. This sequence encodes CAGSSGPGRGSPLHF.

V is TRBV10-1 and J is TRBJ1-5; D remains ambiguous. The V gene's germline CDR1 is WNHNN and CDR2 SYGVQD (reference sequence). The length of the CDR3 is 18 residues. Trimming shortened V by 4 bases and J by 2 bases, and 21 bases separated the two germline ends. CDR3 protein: CASSGSCIVAPCNQPQHF. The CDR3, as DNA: TGCGCCAGCAGTGGGTCCTGTATCGTGGCTCCCTGCAATCAGCCCCAGCATTTT.

The DNA for the CDR3 is TGTGCCAGCAGCCGCCTAGGTGGGGGGGGGATTGGGGGTTCACCCCTCCACTTT. As protein: CASSRLGGGGIGGSPLHF. The chain recombines TRBV13 with TRBJ1-6; D might be TRBD1 (5 bases). The ends were cut back, 5 bases at V and 9 bases at J, with 26 bases in the middle. There are 18 residues in the CDR3. In germline, CDR1 is PRHDT, CDR2 FYEKMQ (reference sequence). Full variable domain (missing parts from reference TRBV13 and TRBJ1-6): AAGVIQSPRHLIKEKRETATLKCYPIPRHDTVYWYQQGPGQDPQFLISFYEKMQSDKGSIPDRFSAQQFSDYHSELNMSSLELGDSALYFCASSRLGGGGIGGSPLHFGNGTRLTVT.

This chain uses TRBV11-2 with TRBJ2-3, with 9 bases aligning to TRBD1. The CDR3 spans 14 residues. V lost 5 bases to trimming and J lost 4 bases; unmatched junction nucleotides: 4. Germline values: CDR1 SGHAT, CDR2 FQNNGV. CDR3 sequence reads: CASSRGQGPDTQYF. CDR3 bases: TGTGCCAGCAGCCGAGGACAGGGGCCAGATACGCAGTATTTT.

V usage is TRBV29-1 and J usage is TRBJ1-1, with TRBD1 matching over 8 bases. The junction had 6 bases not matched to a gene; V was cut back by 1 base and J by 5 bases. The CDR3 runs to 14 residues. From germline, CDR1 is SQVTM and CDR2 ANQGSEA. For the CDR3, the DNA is TGCAGCGTTGAAGGGGGGACAGGTATGACTGAAGCTTTCTTT. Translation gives CSVEGGTGMTEAFF.

The CDR3 here is CASSEIVYEQYF. The CDR3 nucleotides are TGTGCCAGCAGTGAAATCGTCTACGAGCAGTACTTC. The J gene is TRBJ2-7, the V gene TRBV6-1, with unresolved D. This CDR3 is 12 amino acids long. CDR1 MNHNS and CDR2 SASEGT come from the germline V gene. Trimming pared 2 bases from V and 3 bases from J, leaving 5 bases between.

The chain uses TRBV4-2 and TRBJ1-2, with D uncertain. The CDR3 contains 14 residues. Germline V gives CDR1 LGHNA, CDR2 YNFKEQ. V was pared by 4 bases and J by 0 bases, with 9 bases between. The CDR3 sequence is CASSPWPSNYGYTF. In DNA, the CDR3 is TGTGCCAGCAGCCCTTGGCCTTCTAACTATGGCTACACCTTC.

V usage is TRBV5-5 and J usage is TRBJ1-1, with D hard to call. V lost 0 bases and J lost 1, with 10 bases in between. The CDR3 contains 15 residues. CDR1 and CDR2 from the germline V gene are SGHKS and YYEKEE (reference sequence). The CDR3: CASSLDAGQNTEAFF. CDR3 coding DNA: TGTGCCAGCAGCTTGGACGCGGGCCAGAACACTGAAGCTTTCTTT.

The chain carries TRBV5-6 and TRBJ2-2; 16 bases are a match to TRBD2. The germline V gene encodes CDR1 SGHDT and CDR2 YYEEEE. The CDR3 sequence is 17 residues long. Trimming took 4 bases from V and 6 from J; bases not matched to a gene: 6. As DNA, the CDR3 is TGTGCCAGCAGCCTGGGACTAGCGGGGGGGCCCGCCGGGGAGCTGTTTTTT. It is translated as CASSLGLAGGPAGELFF.

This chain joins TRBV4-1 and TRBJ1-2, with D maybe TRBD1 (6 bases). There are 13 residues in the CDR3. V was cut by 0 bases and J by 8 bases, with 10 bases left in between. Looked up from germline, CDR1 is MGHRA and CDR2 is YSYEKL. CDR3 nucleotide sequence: TGCGCCAGCAGCCAAGACCACAGGGCAGGCTACACCTTC. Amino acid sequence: CASSQDHRAGYTF.

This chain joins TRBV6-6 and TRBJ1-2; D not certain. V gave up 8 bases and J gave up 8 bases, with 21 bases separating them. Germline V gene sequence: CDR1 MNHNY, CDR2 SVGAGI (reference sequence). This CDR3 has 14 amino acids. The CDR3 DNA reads TGTGCCAGCTACGGGGAGGGAGCCACTATGGGCTACACCTTC. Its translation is CASYGEGATMGYTF.

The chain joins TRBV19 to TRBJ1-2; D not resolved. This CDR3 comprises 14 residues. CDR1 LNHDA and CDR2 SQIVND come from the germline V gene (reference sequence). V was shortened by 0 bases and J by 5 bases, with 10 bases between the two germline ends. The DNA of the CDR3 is TGTGCCAGTAGTATAGAATCGGGTCCGTATGGCTACACCTTC. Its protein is CASSIESGPYGYTF.

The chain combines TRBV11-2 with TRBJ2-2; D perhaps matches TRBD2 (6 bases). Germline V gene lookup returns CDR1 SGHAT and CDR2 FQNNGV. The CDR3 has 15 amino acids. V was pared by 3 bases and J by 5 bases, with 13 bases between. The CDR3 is CASSFTGSRTGELFF. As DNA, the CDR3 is TGTGCCAGCAGCTTTACCGGGAGTCGGACCGGGGAGCTGTTTTTT.

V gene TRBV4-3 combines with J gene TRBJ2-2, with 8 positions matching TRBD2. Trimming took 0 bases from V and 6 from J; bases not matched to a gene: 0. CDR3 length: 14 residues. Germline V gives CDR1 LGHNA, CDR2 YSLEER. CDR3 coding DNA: TGCGCCAGCAGCCAAGACGGGGGGGCCGGGGAGCTGTTTTTT. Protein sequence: CASSQDGGAGELFF.

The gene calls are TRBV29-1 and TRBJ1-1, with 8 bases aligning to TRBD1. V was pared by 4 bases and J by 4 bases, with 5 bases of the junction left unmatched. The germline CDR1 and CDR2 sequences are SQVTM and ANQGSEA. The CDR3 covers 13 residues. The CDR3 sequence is CSVAHTGGTEAFF. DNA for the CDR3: TGCAGCGTTGCACACACAGGGGGCACTGAAGCTTTCTTT.

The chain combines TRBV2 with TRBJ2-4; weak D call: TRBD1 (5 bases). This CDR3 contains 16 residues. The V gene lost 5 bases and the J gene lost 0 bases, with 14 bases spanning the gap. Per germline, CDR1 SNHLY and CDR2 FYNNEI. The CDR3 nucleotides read TGTGCCAGCAGTCTTGGGGCGGCGGTAGCCAAAAACATTCAGTACTTC. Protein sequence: CASSLGAAVAKNIQYF. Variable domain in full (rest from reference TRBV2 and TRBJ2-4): EPEVTQTPSHQVTQMGQEVILRCVPISNHLYFYWYRQILGQKVEFLVSFYNNEISEKSEIFDDQFSVERPDGSNFTLKIRSTKLEDSAMYFCASSLGAAVAKNIQYFGAGTRLSVL.

The CDR3 loop reads CASRATGYEQYF. DNA of the CDR3: TGTGCCAGCAGAGCAACAGGCTACGAGCAGTACTTC. The genes are TRBV6-1 and TRBJ2-7, with D perhaps matching TRBD1 (5 bases). The germline V gene has CDR1 MNHNS and CDR2 SASEGT. Trimming left V 6 bases short and J 3 bases short, with 9 bases between. The CDR3 spans 12 residues.